Presented here are 13 T cell receptor beta chains from one specimen sequenced in a study of T cell repertoires in cytomegalovirus infection. MiXCR was run by TCRdb on the reads, yielding one entry per CDR3 protein. The sample records 450,000 to 650,000 distinct CDR3 sequences, around 27% being singletons. The sample comprised PBMCs. These receptors all stem from a human donor in good health (CMV status not recorded). Some clones in this sample may be carry-over from other donors' samples.

This clonotype was recorded many times. The genes are TRBV7-9 and TRBJ1-2, with 7 bases that match TRBD1. V was clipped by 2 bases and J by 6 bases; unmatched bases: 6. Per germline, CDR1 SEHNR and CDR2 FQNEAQ (reference sequence). The CDR3 extends over 14 amino acids. CDR3 region: CASSLQGGADGYTF. CDR3 bases: TGTGCCAGCAGCTTACAGGGGGGAGCGGATGGCTACACCTTC.

This clonotype has more than one count but fewer than ten. CDR3 region: CASSGLAGVSDTQYF. The CDR3 DNA reads TGTGCCAGCAGTGGGCTAGCGGGAGTTAGTGATACGCAGTATTTT. The chain joins TRBV6-1 to TRBJ2-3; 10 nucleotides match TRBD2. V lost 4 bases and J lost 6; bases outside the gene matches: 7. CDR3 length: 15 amino acids. CDR1 and CDR2 from the germline V gene are MNHNS and SASEGT.

DNA of the CDR3: TGCGCCAGCAGCCAGGGGGGTATGGGCTATGGCTACACCTTC. It is translated as CASSQGGMGYGYTF. This chain joins TRBV4-1 and TRBJ1-2; the D gene is possibly TRBD1 (5 bases). The CDR3 covers 14 residues. Trimming cost V 3 bases and J 4 bases, with 12 bases left between them. CDR1 MGHRA and CDR2 YSYEKL come from the germline V gene.

In its sample, this clonotype was seen many times. This chain connects TRBV7-2 to TRBJ2-1; unclear D gene. Germline values: CDR1 SGHTA, CDR2 FQGNSA. The length of the CDR3 is 15 residues. The V end lost 6 bases, the J end lost 10 bases, and 22 bases lay between the germline ends. CDR3 bases: TGTGCCAGCAGTTCGATAGGGTTTAGACTCGGCGAGCAGTTCTTC. Residues: CASSSIGFRLGEQFF.

The gene calls are TRBV12-3 or TRBV12-4 and TRBJ1-5, with TRBD1 matching over 12 bases. This CDR3 comprises 16 residues. Losses at the gene ends were 6 bases for V and 6 bases for J; bases not matched to a gene: 9. The CDR3 nucleotides read TGTGCCAGCAGCTCCTGGGGACAGGGGGCGCGTCAGCCCCAGCATTTT. Translating gives CASSSWGQGARQPQHF.

The genes are TRBV6-2 or TRBV6-3 and TRBJ1-5, with 9 bases identical to TRBD1. Germline CDR1 is MNHEY and CDR2 is SVGEGT. V gave up 2 bases and J gave up 6 bases; unmatched junction bases: 11. This CDR3 contains 17 residues. In DNA form, the CDR3 reads TGTGCCAGCAGTTACGTCCTGGGGACAGGGATAGGTCAGCCCCAGCATTTT. Protein product: CASSYVLGTGIGQPQHF.

This clonotype came up many times. V gene TRBV7-9 combines with J gene TRBJ2-5, with TRBD1 as a possible D gene (5 bases). Trimming took 1 base from V and 3 from J, leaving 6 bases between them. CDR1 SEHNR and CDR2 FQNEAQ come from the germline V gene (reference sequence). There are 13 residues in the CDR3. CDR3 sequence (DNA): TGTGCCAGCAGCTTAGAGACAGAAGAGACCCAGTACTTC. This gives the protein CASSLETEETQYF.

This clonotype was counted at least ten times. The chain employs TRBV7-8 and TRBJ2-1; TRBD2 matches 9 bases. Per germline, CDR1 SGHVS and CDR2 FQNEAQ. The CDR3 contains 16 residues. The junction had 9 bases not matched to a gene; V was cut back by 3 bases and J by 6 bases. CDR3 DNA sequence: TGTGCCAGCAGCTTTTTGGAATTTAGCGGGAGCAATGAGCAGTTCTTC. This codes for CASSFLEFSGSNEQFF. Full variable domain (remainder filled in from reference TRBV7-8 and TRBJ2-1): GAGVSQSPRYKVAKRGQDVALRCDPISGHVSLFWYQQALGQGPEFLTYFQNEAQLDKSGLPSDRFFAERPEGSVSTLKIQRTQQEDSAVYLCASSFLEFSGSNEQFFGPGTRLTVL.

The chain has TRBV18 and TRBJ2-7; D not certain. Germline V gene sequence: CDR1 KGHSH, CDR2 LQKENI. This CDR3 contains 13 residues. With 0 bases removed from V and 1 base from J, the gap between germline ends came to 4 bases. CDR3 DNA: TGTGCCAGCTCACCACCGAGATCCTACGAGCAGTACGTC. It yields the protein CASSPPRSYEQYV.

The sample holds many counts of this clonotype. The rearrangement links TRBV7-8 to TRBJ1-5; 7 bases fit TRBD1. With V trimmed by 4 bases and J by 3 bases, 3 bases remained unmatched. The CDR3 totals 14 residues. Germline CDR1 SGHVS, CDR2 FQNEAQ. DNA for the CDR3: TGTGCCAGCAGCTCGGGACAGAACAATCAGCCCCAGCATTTT. Its protein product is CASSSGQNNQPQHF.

This sequence joins TRBV6-6 and TRBJ2-1, with D possibly matching TRBD1 (6 bases). From germline, CDR1 is MNHNY and CDR2 SVGAGI (reference sequence). The CDR3 is 13 residues long. V was trimmed by 6 bases and J by 4 bases, leaving 10 bases between them. The CDR3 reads CASRVDRYNEQFF. The DNA of the CDR3 is TGTGCCAGCAGGGTTGACAGGTACAATGAGCAGTTCTTC.

In its sample, this clonotype was seen many times. The CDR3 protein is CASSLGTGNLYTF. CDR3 DNA: TGTGCCAGCAGCTTAGGGACAGGGAACCTCTATACCTTC. The rearrangement links TRBV7-9 to TRBJ1-2; TRBD1 matches at 8 bases. Germline values: CDR1 SEHNR, CDR2 FQNEAQ (reference sequence). The CDR3 is made up of 13 amino acids. The V and J ends lost 1 base and 14 bases, in that order; junction bases with no gene match: 9.

This clonotype was recorded many times. The chain recombines TRBV6-6 with TRBJ1-2; D unclear. The V end lost 2 bases, the J end lost 7 bases, and 11 bases lay between the germline ends. In germline, CDR1 is MNHNY, CDR2 SVGAGI (reference sequence). The CDR3 is made up of 13 amino acids. CDR3 residues: CASSYISLGGYTF. The CDR3 DNA is TGTGCCAGCAGTTACATATCTCTAGGTGGCTACACCTTC.